The TCR beta chain under discussion was sequenced for a study of T cell responses to AZD1222 COVID-19 vaccine. Study-wide results and caveats: Donors, mostly white British, included more females; clonal diversity was possibly underestimated. At study baseline, merely five or six AZD1222 recipients were seropositive. The reported proportion of spike-specific TCRs targeting unmutated variant regions was nearly half.

Second doses were pooled across both intervals (about 4 or about 12 weeks). Trimming pared 1 base from V and 4 bases from J, leaving 5 bases between. Germline lookup yields CDR1 SEHNR and CDR2 FQNEAQ (reference sequence). The CDR3 loop spans 13 amino acids. TCRdb's copy holds only in-frame clones and misses some; the assay was immunoSEQ multiplex PCR. The table shows more than 65,000 clones, with over 65% occurring only once. Points on this clone: Its antigen is not known. The same CDR3 arises from other DNA sequences in this sample as well.

The sequenced sample was peripheral blood, obtained 28 days after the second AZD1222 dose. The chain links TRBV7-9 to TRBJ2-1; D is uncertain. This TCR was sampled from an adult who received the AZD1222 COVID-19 vaccine. For the CDR3, the DNA is TGTGCCAGCAGCTTAGGATCTTACAATGAGCAGTTCTTC. It encodes CASSLGSYNEQFF.